This T cell receptor (beta chain) came from a study of blood T cell repertoires in COVID-19. Overall study: COVID-19 samples from acute and convalescent phases originated in the United States, Italy and Spain. PBMCs, B-cell-depleted T cells, or T cells were the source of the cDNA or gDNA that made up the material.

The length of the CDR3 is 15 residues. In germline, CDR1 is MNHEY, CDR2 SVGAGI. Trimming stripped 0 bases from V and 2 bases from J, with 11 bases between. Profiled with immunoSEQ multiplex PCR; TCRdb holds only in-frame clones, not every one. The table has about 94,000 clones, about 80% seen once. The V and J genes are TRBV6-5 and TRBJ2-7; D is possibly TRBD1 (6 bases). The TCR originated in a human donor in a cohort sampled during active COVID-19. The source material was peripheral blood. As DNA, the CDR3 is TGTGCCAGCAGTTACTCAGCGACAGGAGCCTACGAGCAGTACTTC. Its protein product is CASSYSATGAYEQYF.